This TCR beta chain was documented in a study of T cell clonality in common variable immunodeficiency. This clone came up a few times. The antigen remains unidentified. Coverage ceases 3 residues before the CDR3 finishes, and the germline J gene fills in the end. Only in-frame clones appear in the TCRdb table, and some are missing; sequencing was by immunoSEQ multiplex PCR. The sample contains roughly 40,000 clones, none occurring once; roughly 2.8% lies in the top ten. CDR3 length equals 15 residues. The V gene's germline CDR1 is SEHNR and CDR2 FQNEAQ (reference sequence). Study observations and caveats: In common variable immunodeficiency, TCR beta chains reportedly carried fewer deletions and N-nucleotide insertions. CVID subjects shared fewer TCRbeta clones than healthy controls did.

The clonotype comes from a person between 18 and 75 years old in good health. The genes are TRBV7-9 and TRBJ1-1; a possible D gene is TRBD1 (5 bases). The sample taken for sequencing was peripheral blood mononuclear cells. CDR3: CASSLVSGLGETAFF. Partial CDR3 DNA: TGTGCCAGCAGCTTAGTCTCGGGACTAGGAGAGACA.